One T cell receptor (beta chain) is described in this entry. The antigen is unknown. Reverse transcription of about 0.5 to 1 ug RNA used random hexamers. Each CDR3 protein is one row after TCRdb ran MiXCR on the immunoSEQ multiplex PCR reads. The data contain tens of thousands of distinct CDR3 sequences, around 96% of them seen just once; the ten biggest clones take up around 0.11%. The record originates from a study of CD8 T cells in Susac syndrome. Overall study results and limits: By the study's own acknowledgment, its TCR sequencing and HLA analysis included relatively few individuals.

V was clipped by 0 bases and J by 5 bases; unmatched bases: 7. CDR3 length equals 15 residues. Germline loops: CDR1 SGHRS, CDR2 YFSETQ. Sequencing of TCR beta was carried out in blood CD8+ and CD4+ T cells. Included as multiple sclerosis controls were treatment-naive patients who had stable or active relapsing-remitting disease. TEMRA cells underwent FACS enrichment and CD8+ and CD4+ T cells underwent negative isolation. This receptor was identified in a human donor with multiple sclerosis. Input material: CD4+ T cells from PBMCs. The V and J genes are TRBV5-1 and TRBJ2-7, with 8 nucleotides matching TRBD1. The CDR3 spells CASSLVGQGIDEQYF. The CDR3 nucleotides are TGCGCCAGCAGCTTGGTAGGACAGGGAATCGACGAGCAGTACTTC.